This TCR beta chain was identified in a study of blood T cell repertoires in COVID-19. Study context: Spain, Italy and the United States supplied samples that represented acute and convalescent COVID-19.

The repertoire was sequenced with immunoSEQ multiplex PCR; TCRdb's copy has only in-frame clones and lacks some. The sample comprises approximately 170,000 clones, 85% to 90% of which are singletons, and about 3.9% rests with the top ten. The germline CDR1 and CDR2 sequences are SNHLY and FYNNEI. The CDR3 contains 15 residues. V shed 1 base, J shed 3 bases, and the junction held 3 bases outside the gene matches. This clone was counted only a few times. The sequence was collected from a woman in her seventies with acute or convalescent COVID-19. The sequencing input was peripheral blood. The chain recombines TRBV2 with TRBJ2-5; 9 bases are shared with TRBD2. The CDR3 nucleotides read TGTGCCAGCAGTGAAGGCCTAGCGGGGAAAGAGACCCAGTACTTC. Its translation: CASSEGLAGKETQYF. The whole variable domain, filled in from reference TRBV2 and TRBJ2-5, reads EPEVTQTPSHQVTQMGQEVILRCVPISNHLYFYWYRQILGQKVEFLVSFYNNEISEKSEIFDDQFSVERPDGSNFTLKIRSTKLEDSAMYFCASSEGLAGKETQYFGPGTRLLVL.